Sequencing of this TCR beta chain was carried out in a study of T cells in Graves' hyperthyroidism and ophthalmopathy. TCR beta CDR3 regions were amplified from RNA. An initial round of RT-PCR targeting the TCR CDR3 relied on the HTBI primer set. TCRdb reprocessed the multiplex PCR reads via MiXCR and lists one record per CDR3 protein. The sample records about 590,000 distinct CDR3 sequences, approximately 15% being singletons. This clonotype was recorded many times. CDR3 length: 14 amino acids. Trimming removed 6 bases at V and 2 bases at J, with 13 bases between. The chain uses TRBV12-3 or TRBV12-4 and TRBJ2-5; a possible D gene is TRBD2 (5 bases). This TCR was recovered from a woman aged 30 to 39 with Graves' hyperthyroidism. The sample comprised blood. Here the CDR3 DNA reads TGTGCCAGCAGAGTTTGGAGGAGGCAAGAGACCCAGTACTTC. Encoded protein: CASRVWRRQETQYF.